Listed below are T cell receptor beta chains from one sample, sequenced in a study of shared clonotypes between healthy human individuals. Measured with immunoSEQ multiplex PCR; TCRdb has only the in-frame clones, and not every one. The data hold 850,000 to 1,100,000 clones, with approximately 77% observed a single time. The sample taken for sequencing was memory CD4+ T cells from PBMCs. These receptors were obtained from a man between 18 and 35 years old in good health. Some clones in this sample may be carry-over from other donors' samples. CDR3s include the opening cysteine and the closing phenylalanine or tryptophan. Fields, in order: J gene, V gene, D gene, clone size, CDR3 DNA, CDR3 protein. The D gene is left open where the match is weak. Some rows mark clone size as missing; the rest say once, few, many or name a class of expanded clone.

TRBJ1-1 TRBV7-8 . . TGTGCCAGCAGCTTGCCCCTGGGGGGCGACGAAGCTTTCTTT CASSLPLGGDEAFF
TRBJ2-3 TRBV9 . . TGTGCCAGCAGCGTAGGAGTGACAGATACGCAGTATTTT CASSVGVTDTQYF
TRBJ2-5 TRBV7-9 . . TGTGCCAGCAGCTTCGCCACCTCCCAAGAGACCCAGTACTTC CASSFATSQETQYF
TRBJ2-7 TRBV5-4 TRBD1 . TGTGCCAGCAAGTACCAGGACAGGGGGCCATACGAGCAGTACTTC CASKYQDRGPYEQYF
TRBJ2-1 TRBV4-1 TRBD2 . TGCGCCAGCAGCCAACCTCCGGGACTAGCGGGAGTGGGGTCCTACAATGAGCAGTTCTTC CASSQPPGLAGVGSYNEQFF
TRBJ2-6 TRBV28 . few TGTGCCAGCACCTCCTGGTCGGACACTGGGGCCAACGTCCTGACTTTC CASTSWSDTGANVLTF
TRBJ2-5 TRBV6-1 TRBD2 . TGTGCCAGCAGCCGACTAGCGGGAGGAGAGACCCAGTACTTC CASSRLAGGETQYF
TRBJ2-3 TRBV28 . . TGTGCCAGCAGTTTCACAGATACGCAGTATTTT CASSFTDTQYF
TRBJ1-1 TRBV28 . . TGTGCCAGCAGTCCCTCCCAGGACGCGGGTTACGCTTTCTTT CASSPSQDAGYAFF
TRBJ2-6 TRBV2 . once TGTGCCAGCAGTGTCCCAGGCAACACTGGGGCCAACGTCCTGACTTTC CASSVPGNTGANVLTF
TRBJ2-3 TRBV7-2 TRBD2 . TGTGCCAGCCCGGGACTAGCAAGAGATACGCAGTATTTT CASPGLARDTQYF
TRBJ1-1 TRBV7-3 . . TGTGCCAGCAGCCCTACAGGTAACACTGAAGCTTTCTTT CASSPTGNTEAFF
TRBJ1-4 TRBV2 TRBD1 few TGTGCCAGCGGCAGGGGGGGTGATAATGAAAAACTGTTTTTT CASGRGGDNEKLFF
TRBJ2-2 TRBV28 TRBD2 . TGTGCCAGCAGCCGTGGGCTAGCGGGAGGGCGTTACACCGGGGAGCTGTTTTTT CASSRGLAGGRYTGELFF
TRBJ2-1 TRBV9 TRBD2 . TGTGCCAGCAGCGTAGGACTAGCGGAGTACAATGAGCAGTTCTTC CASSVGLAEYNEQFF
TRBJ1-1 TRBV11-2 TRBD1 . TGTGCCAGCAGCTTCACAGGGGGTACTGAAGCTTTCTTT CASSFTGGTEAFF
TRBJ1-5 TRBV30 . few TGTGCCTGGTCAGAGGGCAGGAGGGGACAGCCCCAGCATTTT CAWSEGRRGQPQHF
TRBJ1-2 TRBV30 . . TGTGCCTGGAGTGTTACTGACGGCTACACCTTC CAWSVTDGYTF
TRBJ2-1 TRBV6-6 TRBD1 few TGTGCCAGCAGCCGACAGGGGGCCGGCTACAATGAGCAGTTCTTC CASSRQGAGYNEQFF
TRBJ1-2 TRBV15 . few TGTGCCACCAGCAGAGGGGGAGGCTATGGCTACACCTTC CATSRGGGYGYTF
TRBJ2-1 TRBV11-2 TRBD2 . TGTGCCAGCAGCTTACGGGGGGATAGGTCCTACAATGAGCAGTTCTTC CASSLRGDRSYNEQFF
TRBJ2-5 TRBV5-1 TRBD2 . TGCGCCAGCAGCCCCAAAGCGGGAGTAGAGACCCAGTACTTC CASSPKAGVETQYF
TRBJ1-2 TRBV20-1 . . TGCAGTGCCTCCGAGGACTATGGCCACACCTTC CSASEDYGHTF
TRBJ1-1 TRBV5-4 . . TGTGCCAGCAGCGGGGTGGCAGGGTACACTGAAGCTTTCTTT CASSGVAGYTEAFF